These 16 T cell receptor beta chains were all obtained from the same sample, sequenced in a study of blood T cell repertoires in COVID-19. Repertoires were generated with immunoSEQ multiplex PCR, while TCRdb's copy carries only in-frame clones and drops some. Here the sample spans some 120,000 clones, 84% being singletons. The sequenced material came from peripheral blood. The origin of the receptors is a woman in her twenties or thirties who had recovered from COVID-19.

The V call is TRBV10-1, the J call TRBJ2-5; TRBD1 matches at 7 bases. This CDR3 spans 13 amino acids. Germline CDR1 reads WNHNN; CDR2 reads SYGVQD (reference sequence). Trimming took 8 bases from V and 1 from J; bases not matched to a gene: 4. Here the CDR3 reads CASLGTVQETQYF. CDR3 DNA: TGCGCCAGCCTTGGGACAGTCCAAGAGACCCAGTACTTC.

CDR3 DNA sequence: TGCGCCAGCAGCCTCGGACAGACAGGGTTGGAGGTCTACGAGCAGTACTTC. It is translated as CASSLGQTGLEVYEQYF. The rearrangement uses TRBV5-1 and TRBJ2-7; 7 bases are shared with TRBD1. V shed 4 bases and J 3 bases; nucleotides not matched to a gene: 16. CDR3 length: 17 amino acids. Germline CDR1 reads SGHRS; CDR2 reads YFSETQ.

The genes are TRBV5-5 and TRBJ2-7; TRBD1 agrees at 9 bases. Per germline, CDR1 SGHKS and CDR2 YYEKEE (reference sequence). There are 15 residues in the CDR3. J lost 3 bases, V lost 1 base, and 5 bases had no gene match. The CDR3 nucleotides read TGTGCCAGCAGCTTGAAGGGACAGGGAAACTACGAGCAGTACTTC. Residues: CASSLKGQGNYEQYF.

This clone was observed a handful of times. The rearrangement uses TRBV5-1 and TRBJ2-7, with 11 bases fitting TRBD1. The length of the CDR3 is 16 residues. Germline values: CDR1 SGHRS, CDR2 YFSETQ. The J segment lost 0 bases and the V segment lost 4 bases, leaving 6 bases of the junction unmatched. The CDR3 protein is CASSPYGTGGSYEQYF. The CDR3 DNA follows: TGCGCCAGCAGCCCATACGGGACAGGGGGCTCCTACGAGCAGTACTTC.

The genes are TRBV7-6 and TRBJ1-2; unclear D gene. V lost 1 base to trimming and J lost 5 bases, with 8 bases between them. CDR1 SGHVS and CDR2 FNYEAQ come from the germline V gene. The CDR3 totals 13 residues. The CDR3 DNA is TGTGCCAGCAGCTTAGGCGGAGTTTATGGCTACACCTTC. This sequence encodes CASSLGGVYGYTF.

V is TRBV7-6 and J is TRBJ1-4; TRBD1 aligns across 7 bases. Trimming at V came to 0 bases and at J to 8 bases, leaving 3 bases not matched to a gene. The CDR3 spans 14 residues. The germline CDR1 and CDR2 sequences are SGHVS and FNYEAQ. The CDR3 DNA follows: TGTGCCAGCAGCTTAGCAGGGGGCAACGAAAAACTGTTTTTT. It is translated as CASSLAGGNEKLFF.

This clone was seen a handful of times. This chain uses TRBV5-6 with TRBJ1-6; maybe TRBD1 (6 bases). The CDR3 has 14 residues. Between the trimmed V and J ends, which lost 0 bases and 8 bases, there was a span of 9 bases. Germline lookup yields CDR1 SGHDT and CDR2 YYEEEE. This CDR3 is CASSLDREYSPLHF. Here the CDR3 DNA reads TGTGCCAGCAGCTTGGACAGGGAGTATTCACCCCTCCACTTT. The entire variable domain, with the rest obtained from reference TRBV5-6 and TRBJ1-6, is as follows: DAGVTQSPTHLIKTRGQQVTLRCSPKSGHDTVSWYQQALGQGPQFIFQYYEEEERQRGNFPDRFSGHQFPNYSSELNVNALLLGDSALYLCASSLDREYSPLHFGNGTRLTVT.

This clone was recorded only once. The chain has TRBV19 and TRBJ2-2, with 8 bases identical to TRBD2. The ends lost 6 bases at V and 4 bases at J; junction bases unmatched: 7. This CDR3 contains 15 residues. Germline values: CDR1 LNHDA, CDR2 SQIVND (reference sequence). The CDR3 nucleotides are TGTGCCAGTAGACCAAGCGGGGGTGGCACCGGGGAGCTGTTTTTT. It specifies CASRPSGGGTGELFF.

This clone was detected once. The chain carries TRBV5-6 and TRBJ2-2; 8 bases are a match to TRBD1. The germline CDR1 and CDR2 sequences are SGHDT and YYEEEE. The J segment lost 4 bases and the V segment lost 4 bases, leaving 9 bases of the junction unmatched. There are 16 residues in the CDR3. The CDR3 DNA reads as TGTGCCAGCAGCCCCTTAGACAGGGGAGGCACCGGGGAGCTGTTTTTT. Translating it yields CASSPLDRGGTGELFF.

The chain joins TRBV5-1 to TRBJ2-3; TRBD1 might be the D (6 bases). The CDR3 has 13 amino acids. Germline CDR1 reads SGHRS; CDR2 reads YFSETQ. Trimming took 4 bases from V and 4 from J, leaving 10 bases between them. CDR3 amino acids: CASSTTGSDTQYF. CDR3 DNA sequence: TGCGCCAGCAGCACCACAGGGTCAGATACGCAGTATTTT. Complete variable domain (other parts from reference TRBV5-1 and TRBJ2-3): KAGVTQTPRYLIKTRGQQVTLSCSPISGHRSVSWYQQTPGQGLQFLFEYFSETQRNKGNFPGRFSGRQFSNSRSEMNVSTLELGDSALYLCASSTTGSDTQYFGPGTRLTVL.

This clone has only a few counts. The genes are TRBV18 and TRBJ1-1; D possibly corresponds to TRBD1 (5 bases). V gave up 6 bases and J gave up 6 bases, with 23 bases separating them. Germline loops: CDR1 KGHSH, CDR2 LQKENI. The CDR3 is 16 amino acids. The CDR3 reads CASSEAPAGIGAEAFF. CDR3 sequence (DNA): TGTGCCAGCTCCGAAGCCCCTGCAGGGATTGGCGCTGAAGCTTTCTTT.

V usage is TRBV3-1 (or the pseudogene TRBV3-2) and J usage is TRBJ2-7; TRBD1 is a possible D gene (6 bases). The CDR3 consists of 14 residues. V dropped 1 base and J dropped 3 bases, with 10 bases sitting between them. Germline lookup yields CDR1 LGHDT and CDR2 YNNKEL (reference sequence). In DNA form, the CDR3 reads TGTGCCAGCAGCCAAGGAACAGGGTACTACGAGCAGTACTTC. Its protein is CASSQGTGYYEQYF.

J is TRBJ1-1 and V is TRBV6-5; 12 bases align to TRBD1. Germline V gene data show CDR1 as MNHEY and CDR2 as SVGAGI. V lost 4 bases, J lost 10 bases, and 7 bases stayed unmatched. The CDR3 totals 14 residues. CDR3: CASSWLGTGGLAFF. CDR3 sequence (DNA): TGTGCCAGCAGTTGGCTTGGGACAGGGGGCTTAGCTTTCTTT.

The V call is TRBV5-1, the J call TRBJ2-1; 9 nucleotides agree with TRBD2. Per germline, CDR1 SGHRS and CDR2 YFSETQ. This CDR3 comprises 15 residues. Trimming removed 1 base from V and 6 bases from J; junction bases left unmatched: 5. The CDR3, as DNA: TGCGCCAGCAGCTTGACCAGGACTAGCGCCAATGAGCAGTTCTTC. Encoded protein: CASSLTRTSANEQFF.

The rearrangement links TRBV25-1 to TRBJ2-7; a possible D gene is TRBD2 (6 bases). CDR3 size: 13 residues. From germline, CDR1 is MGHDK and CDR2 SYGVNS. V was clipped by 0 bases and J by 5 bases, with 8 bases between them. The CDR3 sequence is CASSEYREDEQYF. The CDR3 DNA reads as TGTGCCAGCAGTGAATACAGGGAGGACGAGCAGTACTTC.

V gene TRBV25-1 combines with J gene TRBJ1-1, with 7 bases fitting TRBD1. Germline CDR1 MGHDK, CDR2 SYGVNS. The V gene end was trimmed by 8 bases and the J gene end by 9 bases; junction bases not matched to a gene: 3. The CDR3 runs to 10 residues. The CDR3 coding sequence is TGTGCCAGCCGGGACAGTCAAGCTTTCTTT. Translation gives CASRDSQAFF.